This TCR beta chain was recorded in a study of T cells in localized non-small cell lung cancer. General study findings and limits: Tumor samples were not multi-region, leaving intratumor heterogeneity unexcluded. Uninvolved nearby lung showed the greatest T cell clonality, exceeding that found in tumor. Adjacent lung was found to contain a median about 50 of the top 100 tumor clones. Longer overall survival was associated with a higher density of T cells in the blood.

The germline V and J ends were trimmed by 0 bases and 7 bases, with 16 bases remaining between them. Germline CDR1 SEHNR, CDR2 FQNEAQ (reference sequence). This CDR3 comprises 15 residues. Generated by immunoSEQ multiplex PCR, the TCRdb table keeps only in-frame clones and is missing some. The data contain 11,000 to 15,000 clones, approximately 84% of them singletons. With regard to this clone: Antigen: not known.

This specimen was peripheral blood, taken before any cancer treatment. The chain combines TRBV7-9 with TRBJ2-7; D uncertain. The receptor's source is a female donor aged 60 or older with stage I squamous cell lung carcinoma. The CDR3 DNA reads TGTGCCAGCAGCTTAGCGCTTCCTACCCCTAAAGAGCAGTACTTC. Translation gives CASSLALPTPKEQYF.